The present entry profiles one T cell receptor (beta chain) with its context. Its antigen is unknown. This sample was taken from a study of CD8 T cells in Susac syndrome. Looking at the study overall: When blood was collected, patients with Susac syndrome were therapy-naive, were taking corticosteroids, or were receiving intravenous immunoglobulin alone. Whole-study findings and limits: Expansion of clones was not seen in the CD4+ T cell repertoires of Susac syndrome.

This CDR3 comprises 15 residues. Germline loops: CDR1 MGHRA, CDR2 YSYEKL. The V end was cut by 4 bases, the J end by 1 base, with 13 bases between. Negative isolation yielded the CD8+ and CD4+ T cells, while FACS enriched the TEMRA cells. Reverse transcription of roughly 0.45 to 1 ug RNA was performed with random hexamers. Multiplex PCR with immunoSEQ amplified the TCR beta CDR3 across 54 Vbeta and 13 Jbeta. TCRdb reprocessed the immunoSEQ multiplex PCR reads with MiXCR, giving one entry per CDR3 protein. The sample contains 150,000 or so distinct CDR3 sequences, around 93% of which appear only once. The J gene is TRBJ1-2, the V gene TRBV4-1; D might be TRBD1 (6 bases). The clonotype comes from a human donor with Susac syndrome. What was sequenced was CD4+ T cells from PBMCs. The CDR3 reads CASSPGAGINYGYTF. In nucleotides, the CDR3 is TGCGCCAGCAGCCCAGGGGCAGGAATTAACTATGGCTACACCTTC.